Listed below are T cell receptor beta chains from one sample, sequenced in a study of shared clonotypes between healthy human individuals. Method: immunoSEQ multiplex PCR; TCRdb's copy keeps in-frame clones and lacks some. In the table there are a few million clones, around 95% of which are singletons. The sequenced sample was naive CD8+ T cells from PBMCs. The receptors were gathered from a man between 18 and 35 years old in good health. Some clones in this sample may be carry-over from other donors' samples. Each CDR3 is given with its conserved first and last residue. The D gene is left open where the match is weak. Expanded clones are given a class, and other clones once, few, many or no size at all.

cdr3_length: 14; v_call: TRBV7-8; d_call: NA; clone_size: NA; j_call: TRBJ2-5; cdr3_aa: CASSLDQAQETQYF; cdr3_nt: TGTGCCAGCAGCTTAGACCAGGCACAAGAGACCCAGTACTTC
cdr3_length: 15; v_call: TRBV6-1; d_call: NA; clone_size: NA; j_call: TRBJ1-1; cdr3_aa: CASSEAKSMNTEAFF; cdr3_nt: TGTGCCAGCAGTGAAGCTAAGTCTATGAACACTGAAGCTTTCTTT
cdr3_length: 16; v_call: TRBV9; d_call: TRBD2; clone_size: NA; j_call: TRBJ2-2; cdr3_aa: CASSTRLAEGAGELFF; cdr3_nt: TGTGCCAGCAGCACCCGGCTAGCGGAAGGGGCCGGGGAGCTGTTTTTT
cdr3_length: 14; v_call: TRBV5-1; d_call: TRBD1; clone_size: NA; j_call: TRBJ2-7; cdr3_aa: CASSDWDRDHEQYF; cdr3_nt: TGCGCCAGCAGCGATTGGGACAGGGATCACGAGCAGTACTTC
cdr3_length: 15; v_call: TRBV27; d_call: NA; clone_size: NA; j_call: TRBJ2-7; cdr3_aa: CASSLSRVGVYEQYF; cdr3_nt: TGTGCCAGCAGTTTATCCAGGGTAGGGGTCTACGAGCAGTACTTC
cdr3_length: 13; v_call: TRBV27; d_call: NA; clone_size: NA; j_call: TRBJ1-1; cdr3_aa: CASSFGWNTEAFF; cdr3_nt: TGTGCCAGCAGTTTCGGTTGGAACACTGAAGCTTTCTTT
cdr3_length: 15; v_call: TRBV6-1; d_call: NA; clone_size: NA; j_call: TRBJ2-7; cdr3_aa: CASSEGVSGPYEQYF; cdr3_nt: TGTGCCAGCAGTGAGGGGGTAAGCGGTCCCTACGAGCAGTACTTC
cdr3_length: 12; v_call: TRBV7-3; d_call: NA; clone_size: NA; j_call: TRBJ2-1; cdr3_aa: CASSLSVGEQFF; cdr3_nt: TGTGCCAGCAGCTTATCCGTCGGGGAGCAGTTCTTC
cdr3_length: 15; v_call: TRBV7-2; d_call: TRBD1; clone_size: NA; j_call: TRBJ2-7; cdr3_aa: CASSRRDRGAGEQYF; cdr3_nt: TGTGCCAGCAGCCGGCGCGACAGGGGGGCAGGGGAGCAGTACTTC
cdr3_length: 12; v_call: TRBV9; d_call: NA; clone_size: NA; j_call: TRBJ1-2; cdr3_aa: CASSLGHYGYTF; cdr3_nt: TGTGCCAGCAGCTTGGGACACTATGGCTACACCTTC
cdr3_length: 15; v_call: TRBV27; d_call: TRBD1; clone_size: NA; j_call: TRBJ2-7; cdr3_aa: CASSFQTGYLDEQYF; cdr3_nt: TGTGCCAGCAGTTTCCAGACAGGGTATCTGGACGAGCAGTACTTC
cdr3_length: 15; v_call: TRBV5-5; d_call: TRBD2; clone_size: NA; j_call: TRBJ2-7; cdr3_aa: CASSFGLAGLLEQYF; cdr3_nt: TGTGCCAGCAGCTTTGGACTAGCGGGTCTGCTCGAGCAGTACTTC
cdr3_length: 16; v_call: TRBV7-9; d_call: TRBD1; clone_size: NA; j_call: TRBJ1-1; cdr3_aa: CASSFPPGQGITEAFF; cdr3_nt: TGTGCCAGCAGCTTCCCCCCCGGACAGGGGATCACTGAAGCTTTCTTT
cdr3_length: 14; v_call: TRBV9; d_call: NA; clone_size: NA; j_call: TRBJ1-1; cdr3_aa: CASSETGQGTEAFF; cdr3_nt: TGTGCCAGCAGCGAAACAGGGCAGGGCACTGAAGCTTTCTTT
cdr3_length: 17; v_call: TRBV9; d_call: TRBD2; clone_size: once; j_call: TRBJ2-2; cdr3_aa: CASSVAWREGGTGELFF; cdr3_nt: TGTGCCAGCAGCGTAGCTTGGCGGGAGGGTGGCACCGGGGAGCTGTTTTTT
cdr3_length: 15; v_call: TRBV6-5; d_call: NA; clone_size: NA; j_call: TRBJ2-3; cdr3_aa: CASSYSRQSTDTQYF; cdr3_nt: TGTGCCAGCAGTTACTCGAGGCAGAGCACAGATACGCAGTATTTT
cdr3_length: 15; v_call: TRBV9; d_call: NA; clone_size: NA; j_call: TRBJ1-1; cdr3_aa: CASSNSLGGSTEAFF; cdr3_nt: TGTGCCAGCAGCAACAGCCTAGGGGGTAGCACTGAAGCTTTCTTT
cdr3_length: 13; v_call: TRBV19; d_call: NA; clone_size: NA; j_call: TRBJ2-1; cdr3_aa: CASSIGAAFEQFF; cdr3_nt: TGTGCCAGTAGTATCGGGGCCGCCTTTGAGCAGTTCTTC
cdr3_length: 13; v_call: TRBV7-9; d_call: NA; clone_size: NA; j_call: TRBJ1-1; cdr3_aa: CASTSRGNTEAFF; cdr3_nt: TGTGCCAGCACCTCGAGAGGGAACACTGAAGCTTTCTTT
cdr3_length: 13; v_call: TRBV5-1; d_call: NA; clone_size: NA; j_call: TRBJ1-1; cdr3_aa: CASSPAGKTEAFF; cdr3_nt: TGCGCCAGCAGCCCAGCTGGGAAAACCGAAGCTTTCTTT
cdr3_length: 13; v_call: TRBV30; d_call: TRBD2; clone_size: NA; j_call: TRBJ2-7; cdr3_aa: CATRASGLYEQYF; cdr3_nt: TGTGCTACGAGGGCTAGCGGGTTATACGAGCAGTACTTC
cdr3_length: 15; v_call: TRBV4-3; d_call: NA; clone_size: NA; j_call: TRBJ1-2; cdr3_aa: CASSQDKGFGYGYTF; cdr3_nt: TGCGCCAGCAGCCAAGATAAGGGATTCGGCTATGGCTACACCTTC